Below are 5 T cell receptor beta chains sequenced from a single sample in a study of blood T cell repertoires in COVID-19. Libraries were prepared by immunoSEQ multiplex PCR; TCRdb keeps only in-frame clonotypes and omits some of them. The data show about 120,000 clones, with 85% seen just once and over 20% held by the top ten. Sequencing used peripheral blood. These receptor sequences come from a woman of 80 years or more with acute or convalescent COVID-19.

The rearrangement joins TRBV5-5 to TRBJ2-2; 8 positions agree with TRBD1. V gave up 4 bases and J gave up 4 bases; unmatched junction bases: 9. Germline V CDR1 and CDR2: SGHKS, YYEKEE (reference sequence). This CDR3 contains 16 residues. The CDR3 here is CASSTQGARVTGELFF. CDR3 sequence (DNA): TGTGCCAGCAGCACTCAGGGGGCGCGAGTCACCGGGGAGCTGTTTTTT.

The chain is built from TRBV27 and TRBJ1-2, with TRBD1 identical over 8 bases. The CDR3 contains 14 residues. Germline V CDR1 and CDR2: MNHEY, SMNVEV (reference sequence). V lost 5 bases and J lost 4; bases outside the gene matches: 6. The CDR3 DNA reads TGTGCCAGCAGTAGCCAGGGGGCCGGCTATGGCTACACCTTC. Translated, it gives CASSSQGAGYGYTF.

In regard to this clone: The sample carries other DNA sequences with the same CDR3. The chain combines TRBV4-1 with TRBJ1-3; TRBD1 agrees at 10 bases. Trimming cost V 0 bases and J 0 bases; bases outside gene matches: 2. The CDR3 consists of 17 residues. Germline CDR1 is MGHRA and CDR2 is YSYEKL. For the CDR3, the DNA is TGCGCCAGCAGCCAAGACCGGACAGGGGGCTCTGGAAACACCATATATTTT. This codes for CASSQDRTGGSGNTIYF.

CDR3 sequence reads: CASNREPRLNTEAFF. The CDR3, as DNA: TGTGCCAGCAATCGGGAACCGAGGTTGAACACTGAAGCTTTCTTT. The gene calls are TRBV9 and TRBJ1-1, with D unresolved. This CDR3 is 15 amino acids long. Trimming cost V 6 bases and J 0 bases, with 15 bases left between them. Germline values: CDR1 SGDLS, CDR2 YYNGEE.

This chain connects TRBV2 to TRBJ2-7; D may be TRBD1 (6 bases). CDR1 is SNHLY and CDR2 is FYNNEI in the germline V gene. This CDR3 has 13 amino acids. The V end was cut by 10 bases, the J end by 2 bases, with 15 bases between. CDR3: CATPLRDTYEQYV. In DNA form, the CDR3 reads TGTGCCACCCCCCTCCGGGACACCTACGAGCAGTACGTC.